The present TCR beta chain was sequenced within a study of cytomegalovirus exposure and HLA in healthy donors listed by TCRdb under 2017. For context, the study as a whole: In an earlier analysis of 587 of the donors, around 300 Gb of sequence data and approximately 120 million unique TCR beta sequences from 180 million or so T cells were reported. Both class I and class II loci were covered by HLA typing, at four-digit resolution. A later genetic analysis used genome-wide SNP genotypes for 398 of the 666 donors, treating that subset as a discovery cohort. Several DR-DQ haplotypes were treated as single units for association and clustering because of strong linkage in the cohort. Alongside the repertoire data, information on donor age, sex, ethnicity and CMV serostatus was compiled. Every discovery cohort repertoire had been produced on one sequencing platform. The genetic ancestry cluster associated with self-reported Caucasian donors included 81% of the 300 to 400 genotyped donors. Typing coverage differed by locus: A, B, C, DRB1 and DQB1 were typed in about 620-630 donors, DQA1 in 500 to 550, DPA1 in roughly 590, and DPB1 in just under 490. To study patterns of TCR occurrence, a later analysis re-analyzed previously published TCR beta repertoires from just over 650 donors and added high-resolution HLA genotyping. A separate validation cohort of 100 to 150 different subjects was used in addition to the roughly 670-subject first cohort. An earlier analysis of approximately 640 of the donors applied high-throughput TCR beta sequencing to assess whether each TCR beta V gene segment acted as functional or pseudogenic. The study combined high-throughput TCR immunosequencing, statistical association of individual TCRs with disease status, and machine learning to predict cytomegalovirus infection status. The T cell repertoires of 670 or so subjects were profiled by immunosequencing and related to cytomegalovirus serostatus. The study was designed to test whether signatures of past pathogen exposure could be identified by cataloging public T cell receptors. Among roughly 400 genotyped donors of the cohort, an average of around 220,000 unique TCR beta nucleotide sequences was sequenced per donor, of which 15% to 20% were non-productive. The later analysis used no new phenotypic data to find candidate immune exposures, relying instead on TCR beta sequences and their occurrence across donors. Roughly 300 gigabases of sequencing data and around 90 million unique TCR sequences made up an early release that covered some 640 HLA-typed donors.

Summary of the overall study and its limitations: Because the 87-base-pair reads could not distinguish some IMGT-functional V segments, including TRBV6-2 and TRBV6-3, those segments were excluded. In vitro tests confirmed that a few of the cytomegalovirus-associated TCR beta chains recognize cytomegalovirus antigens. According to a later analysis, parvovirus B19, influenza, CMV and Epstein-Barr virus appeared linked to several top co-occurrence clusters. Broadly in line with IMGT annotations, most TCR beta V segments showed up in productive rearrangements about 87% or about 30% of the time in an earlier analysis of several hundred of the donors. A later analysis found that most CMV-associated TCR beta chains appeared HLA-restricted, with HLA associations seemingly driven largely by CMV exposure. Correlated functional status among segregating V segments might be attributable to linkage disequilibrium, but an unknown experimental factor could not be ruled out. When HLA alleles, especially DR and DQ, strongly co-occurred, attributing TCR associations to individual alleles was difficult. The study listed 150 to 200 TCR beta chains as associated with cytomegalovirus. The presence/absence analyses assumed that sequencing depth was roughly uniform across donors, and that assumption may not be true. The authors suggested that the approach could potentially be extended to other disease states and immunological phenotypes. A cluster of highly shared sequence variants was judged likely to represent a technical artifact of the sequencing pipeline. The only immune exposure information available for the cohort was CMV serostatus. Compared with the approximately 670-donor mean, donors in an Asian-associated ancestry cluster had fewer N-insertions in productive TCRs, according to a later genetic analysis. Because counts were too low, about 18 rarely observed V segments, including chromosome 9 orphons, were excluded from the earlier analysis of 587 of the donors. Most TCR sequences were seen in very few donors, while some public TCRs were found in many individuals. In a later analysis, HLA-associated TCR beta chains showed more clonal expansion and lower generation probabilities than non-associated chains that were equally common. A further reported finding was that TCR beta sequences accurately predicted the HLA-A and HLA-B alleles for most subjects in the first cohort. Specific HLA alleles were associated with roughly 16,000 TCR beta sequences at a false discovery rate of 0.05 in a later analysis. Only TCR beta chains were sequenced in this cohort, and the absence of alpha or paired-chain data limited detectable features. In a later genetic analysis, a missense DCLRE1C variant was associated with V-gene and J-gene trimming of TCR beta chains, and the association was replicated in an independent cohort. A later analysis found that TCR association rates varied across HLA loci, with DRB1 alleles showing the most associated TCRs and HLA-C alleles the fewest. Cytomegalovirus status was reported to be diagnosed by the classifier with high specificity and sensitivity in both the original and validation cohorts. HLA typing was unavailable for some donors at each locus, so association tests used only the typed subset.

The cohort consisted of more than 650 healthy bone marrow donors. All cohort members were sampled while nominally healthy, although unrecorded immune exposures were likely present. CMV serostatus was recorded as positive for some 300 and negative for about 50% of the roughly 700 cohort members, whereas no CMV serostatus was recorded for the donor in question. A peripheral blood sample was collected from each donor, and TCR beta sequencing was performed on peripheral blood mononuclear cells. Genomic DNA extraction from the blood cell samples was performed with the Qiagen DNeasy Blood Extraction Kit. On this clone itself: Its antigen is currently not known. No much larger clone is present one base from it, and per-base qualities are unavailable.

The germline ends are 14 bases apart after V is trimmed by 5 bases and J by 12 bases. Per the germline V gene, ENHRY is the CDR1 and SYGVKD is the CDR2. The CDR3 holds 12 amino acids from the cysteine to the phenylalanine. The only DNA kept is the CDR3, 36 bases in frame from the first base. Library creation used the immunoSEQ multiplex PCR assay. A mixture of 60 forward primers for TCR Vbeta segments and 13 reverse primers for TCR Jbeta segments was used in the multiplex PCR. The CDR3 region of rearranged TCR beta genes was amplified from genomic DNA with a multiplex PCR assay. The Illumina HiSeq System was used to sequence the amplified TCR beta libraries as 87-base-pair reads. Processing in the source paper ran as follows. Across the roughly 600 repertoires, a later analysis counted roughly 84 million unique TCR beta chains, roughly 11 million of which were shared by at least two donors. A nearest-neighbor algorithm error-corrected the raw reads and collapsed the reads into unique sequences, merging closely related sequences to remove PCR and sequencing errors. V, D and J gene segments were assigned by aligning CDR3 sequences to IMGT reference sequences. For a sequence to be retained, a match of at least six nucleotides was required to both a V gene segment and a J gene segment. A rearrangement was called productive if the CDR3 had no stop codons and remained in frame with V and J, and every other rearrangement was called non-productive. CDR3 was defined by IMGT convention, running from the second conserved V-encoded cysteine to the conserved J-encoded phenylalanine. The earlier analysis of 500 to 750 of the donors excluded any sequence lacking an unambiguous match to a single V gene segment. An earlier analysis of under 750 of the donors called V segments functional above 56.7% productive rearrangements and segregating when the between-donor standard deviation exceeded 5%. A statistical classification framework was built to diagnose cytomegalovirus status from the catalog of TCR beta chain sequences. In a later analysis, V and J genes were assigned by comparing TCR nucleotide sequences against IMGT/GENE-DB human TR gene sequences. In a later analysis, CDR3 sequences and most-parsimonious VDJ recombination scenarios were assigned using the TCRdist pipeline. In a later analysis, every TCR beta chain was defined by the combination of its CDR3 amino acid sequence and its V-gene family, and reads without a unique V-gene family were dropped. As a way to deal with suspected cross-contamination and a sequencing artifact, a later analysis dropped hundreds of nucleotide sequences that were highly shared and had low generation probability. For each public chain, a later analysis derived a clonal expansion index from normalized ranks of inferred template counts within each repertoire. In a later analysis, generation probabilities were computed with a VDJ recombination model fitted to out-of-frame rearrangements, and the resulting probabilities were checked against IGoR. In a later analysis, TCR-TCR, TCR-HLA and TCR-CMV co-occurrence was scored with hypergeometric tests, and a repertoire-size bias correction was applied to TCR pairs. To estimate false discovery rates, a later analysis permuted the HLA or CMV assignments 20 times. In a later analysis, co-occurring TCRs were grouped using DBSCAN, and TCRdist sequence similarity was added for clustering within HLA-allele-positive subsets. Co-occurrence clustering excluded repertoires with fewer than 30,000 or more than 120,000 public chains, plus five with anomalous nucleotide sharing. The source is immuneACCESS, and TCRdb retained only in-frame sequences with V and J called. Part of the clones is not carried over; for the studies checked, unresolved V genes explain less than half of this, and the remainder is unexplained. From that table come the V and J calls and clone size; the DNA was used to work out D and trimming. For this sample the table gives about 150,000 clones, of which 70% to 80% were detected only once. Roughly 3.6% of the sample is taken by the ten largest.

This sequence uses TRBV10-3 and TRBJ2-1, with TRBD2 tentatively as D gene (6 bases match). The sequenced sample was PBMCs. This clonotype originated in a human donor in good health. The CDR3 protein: CAISPLGRGQFF. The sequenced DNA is TGTGCCATCAGTCCTTTGGGGCGGGGGCAGTTCTTC.